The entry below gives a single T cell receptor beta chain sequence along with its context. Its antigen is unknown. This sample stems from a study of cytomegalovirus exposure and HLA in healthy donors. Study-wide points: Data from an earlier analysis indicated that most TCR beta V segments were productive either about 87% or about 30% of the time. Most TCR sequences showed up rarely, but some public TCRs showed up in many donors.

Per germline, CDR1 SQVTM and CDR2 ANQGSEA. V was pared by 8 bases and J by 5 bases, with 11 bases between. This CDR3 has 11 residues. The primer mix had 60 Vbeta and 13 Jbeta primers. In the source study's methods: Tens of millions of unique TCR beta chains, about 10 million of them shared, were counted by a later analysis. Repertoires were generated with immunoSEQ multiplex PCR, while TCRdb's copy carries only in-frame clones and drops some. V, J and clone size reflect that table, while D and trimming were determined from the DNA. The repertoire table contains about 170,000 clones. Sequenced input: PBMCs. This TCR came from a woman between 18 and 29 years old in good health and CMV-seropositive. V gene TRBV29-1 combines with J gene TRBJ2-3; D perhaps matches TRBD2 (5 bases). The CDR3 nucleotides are TGCAGCTCCTCGAGGGTAGATACGCAGTATTTT. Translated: CSSSRVDTQYF.